One and the same sample provided the 28 T cell receptor beta chains below, sequenced in a study of regulatory T cells in long-lasting Graves disease. HTBI primers from iRepertoire and Arm-PCR of CDR3 regions yielded the TCR beta libraries. MiXCR, applied by TCRdb to the multiplex PCR reads, yields one record per CDR3 protein. The sample records 310,000 or so distinct CDR3 sequences, roughly a fifth being singletons. Time point noted: persistent/refractory GD, antithyroid drugs over 5 years with positive TRAb. PBMCs provided the RNA from which the TCR library was made. Sample: peripheral blood mononuclear cells (PBMCs), taken when the disease was refractory, from a patient treated with antithyroid drugs. The receptors stem from a female donor with Graves disease.

The rearrangement joins TRBV30 to TRBJ2-7, with D perhaps assigned TRBD1 or TRBD2 (5 bases each). V was clipped by 3 bases and J by 5 bases, with 23 bases between them. Germline CDR1 reads GTSNPN; CDR2 reads SVGIG (reference sequence). The CDR3 covers 16 residues. Written as DNA, the CDR3 is TGTGCCTGGAGCAGAATCTACGGGACCGAGGGCCACGAGCAGTACTTC. It specifies CAWSRIYGTEGHEQYF. The full variable domain, rest sourced from reference TRBV30 and TRBJ2-7, is SQTIHQWPATLVQPVGSPLSLECTVEGTSNPNLYWYRQAAGRGLQLLFYSVGIGQISSEVPQNLSASRPQDRQFILSSKKLLLSDSGFYLCAWSRIYGTEGHEQYFGPGTRLTVT.

Concerning this clonotype itself: A much larger clone differs from this one at a single base, so this may be a read error. The V and J genes are TRBV6-5 and TRBJ1-1; weak D call: TRBD1 (5 bases). CDR3 length: 15 residues. V dropped 0 bases and J dropped 4 bases, with 12 bases sitting between them. Germline CDR1 MNHEY, CDR2 SVGAGI. In nucleotides, the CDR3 is TGTGCCAGCAGTTACTCGGGGCAGGTGAGCACTGAAGCTTTCTTT. This encodes CASSYSGQVSTEAFF.

The gene calls are TRBV19 and TRBJ2-6; a possible D gene is TRBD1 (5 bases). Trimming cost V 4 bases and J 0 bases, with 19 bases left between them. Germline CDR1 LNHDA, CDR2 SQIVND (reference sequence). This CDR3 spans 19 amino acids. CDR3 coding DNA: TGTGCCAGTAGTAGGGCGGCGACAGTCCTTACCTCTGGGGCCAACGTCCTGACTTTC. Protein sequence: CASSRAATVLTSGANVLTF.

Comment on this clonotype: A much larger clone sits a single nucleotide away, making a read error possible. The J gene is TRBJ2-7, the V gene TRBV7-2; 8 bases align to TRBD1. This CDR3 has 14 residues. CDR1 is SGHTA, CDR2 FQGNSA, per germline. The V segment lost 5 bases and the J segment 3 bases; nucleotides outside the gene matches: 6. The CDR3 loop reads CASSPGQGFYEQYF. CDR3 coding DNA: TGTGCCAGCAGCCCCGGACAGGGCTTCTACGAGCAGTACTTC. Supplemented by reference TRBV7-2 and TRBJ2-7, the full variable domain reads GAGVSQSPSNKVTEKGKDVELRCDPISGHTALYWYRQSLGQGLEFLIYFQGNSAPDKSGLPSDRFSAERTGGSVSTLTIQRTQQEDSAVYLCASSPGQGFYEQYFGPGTRLTVT.

Only a few counts were recorded for this clonotype. This chain joins TRBV5-1 and TRBJ1-3; 8 nucleotides line up with TRBD1. CDR3 length: 14 residues. Germline V gene sequence: CDR1 SGHRS, CDR2 YFSETQ. With V trimmed by 4 bases and J by 9 bases, 9 bases remained unmatched. Written as DNA, the CDR3 is TGCGCCAGCAGCGCCGGACAGGGTAAAACCACCATATATTTT. It is translated as CASSAGQGKTTIYF.

The table lists this clonotype with many counts. CDR3 protein: CASSLTGTFYEQYF. The CDR3 coding sequence is TGTGCCAGCAGTTTAACAGGAACCTTCTACGAGCAGTACTTC. This sequence joins TRBV12-3 or TRBV12-4 and TRBJ2-7; tentatively, D is TRBD1 (5 bases). This CDR3 comprises 14 residues. V was cut by 2 bases and J by 3 bases, with 11 bases left in between.

This clonotype was seen many times. The CDR3: CAISELGPPGELFF. The CDR3 DNA reads TGTGCCATCAGTGAGTTGGGTCCTCCCGGGGAGCTGTTTTTT. The chain recombines TRBV10-3 with TRBJ2-2; D uncertain. Germline-derived CDR1 and CDR2 are ENHRY and SYGVKD. Trimming took 1 base from V and 6 from J, leaving 9 bases between them. This CDR3 comprises 14 residues.

V and J are TRBV6-2 or TRBV6-3 and TRBJ2-2; D perhaps matches TRBD1 (6 bases). V was clipped by 2 bases and J by 9 bases, with 16 bases between them. Per germline, CDR1 MNHEY and CDR2 SVGEGT. This CDR3 has 15 residues. For the CDR3, the DNA is TGTGCCAGCAGTTACGACACCGCACAGGGTTGGGAGCTGTTTTTT. It is translated as CASSYDTAQGWELFF.

This clonotype showed up many times. The CDR3 spells CASSFSGAGYGYTF. The CDR3 nucleotides read TGTGCCAGCAGCTTTTCTGGGGCAGGCTATGGCTACACCTTC. This chain connects TRBV11-2 to TRBJ1-2, with D tentatively TRBD1 (5 bases). The V end lost 3 bases, the J end lost 4 bases, and 12 bases lay between the germline ends. This CDR3 contains 14 residues. CDR1 is SGHAT, CDR2 FQNNGV, per germline.

The table lists this clonotype with many counts. The chain is built from TRBV30 and TRBJ2-7; 8 bases align to TRBD1. The CDR3 has 13 amino acids. J lost 5 bases, V lost 3 bases, and 6 bases had no gene match. Germline V gene lookup returns CDR1 GTSNPN and CDR2 SVGIG (reference sequence). CDR3 DNA: TGTGCCTGGAGGGGAACAGGGGGTAACGAGCAGTACTTC. Translation: CAWRGTGGNEQYF.

Only a few counts were recorded for this clonotype. The J gene is TRBJ2-7, the V gene TRBV30; 7 bases agree with TRBD1. The CDR3 totals 13 residues. CDR1 GTSNPN and CDR2 SVGIG come from the germline V gene (reference sequence). Trimming removed 4 bases from V and 7 bases from J; junction bases left unmatched: 10. CDR3 protein: CAWTPGQRREQYF. In DNA, the CDR3 is TGTGCCTGGACTCCGGGACAGCGAAGGGAGCAGTACTTC.

This clonotype came up many times. The chain uses TRBV7-2 and TRBJ2-5, with D possibly matching TRBD1 (6 bases). The germline CDR1 and CDR2 sequences are SGHTA and FQGNSA. CDR3 length equals 13 residues. With 7 bases removed from V and 4 bases from J, the gap between germline ends came to 13 bases. This CDR3 reads CASTQGFGETQYF. CDR3 nucleotides: TGTGCCAGCACCCAGGGGTTTGGAGAGACCCAGTACTTC.

This clonotype has just a few counts. The chain has TRBV20-1 and TRBJ1-1; TRBD1 matches at 7 bases. CDR3 length: 14 amino acids. The germline V gene encodes CDR1 DFQATT and CDR2 SNEGSKA (reference sequence). V lost 2 bases, J lost 0 bases, and 3 bases stayed unmatched. CDR3 amino acids: CSARWDSLNTEAFF. In DNA, the CDR3 is TGCAGTGCTAGATGGGACAGCTTGAACACTGAAGCTTTCTTT.

Of note for this clonotype: A much larger clone differs from this one at a single base, so this may be a read error. V gene TRBV12-3 or TRBV12-4 combines with J gene TRBJ1-4; TRBD1 is a possible D gene (6 bases). The CDR3 runs 14 residues. Trimming cost V 5 bases and J 10 bases, with 17 bases left between them. The CDR3 DNA reads TGTGCCAGCAGTGGCCGGGGGCCTTTAGGAAAACTGTTTTTT. Translation: CASSGRGPLGKLFF.

This clonotype has a count of ten or more. The gene calls are TRBV12-3 or TRBV12-4 and TRBJ1-5; D is uncertain. The CDR3 sequence is 12 residues long. Trimming left V 6 bases short and J 7 bases short, with 10 bases between. Here the CDR3 DNA reads TGTGCCAGCAGGGCGGGGAGGCAGCCCCAGCATTTT. Protein sequence: CASRAGRQPQHF.

This clonotype was counted at least ten times. V is TRBV28 and J is TRBJ2-7, with 14 bases identical to TRBD2. Trimming cost V 4 bases and J 3 bases; bases outside gene matches: 8. The CDR3 totals 17 residues. The germline V gene encodes CDR1 MDHEN and CDR2 SYDVKM. CDR3 protein: CASSYQGLAGVNYEQYF. Written as DNA, the CDR3 is TGTGCCAGCAGTTACCAGGGACTAGCGGGAGTGAACTACGAGCAGTACTTC.

This clonotype occurred many times. This chain connects TRBV7-6 to TRBJ2-1; TRBD2 matches at 10 bases. Per germline, CDR1 SGHVS and CDR2 FNYEAQ. J lost 4 bases, V lost 1 base, and 10 bases had no gene match. CDR3 length equals 18 residues. Here the CDR3 reads CASSLEPSGRAGYNEQFF. The CDR3 DNA is TGTGCCAGCAGCTTAGAACCCAGCGGGAGGGCCGGTTACAATGAGCAGTTCTTC.

This clonotype occurred many times. This chain joins TRBV28 and TRBJ1-5, with 7 bases aligning to TRBD1. The germline gives CDR1 MDHEN, CDR2 SYDVKM. The V segment lost 7 bases and the J segment 2 bases; nucleotides outside the gene matches: 8. The CDR3 is 15 amino acids. The CDR3 here is CASMTHRGGNQPQHF. In DNA form, the CDR3 reads TGTGCCAGCATGACGCACAGGGGTGGCAATCAGCCCCAGCATTTT.

The V call is TRBV20-1, the J call TRBJ2-2; no definite D call. The V gene's germline CDR1 is DFQATT and CDR2 SNEGSKA (reference sequence). With 5 bases removed from V and 0 bases from J, the gap between germline ends came to 13 bases. CDR3 size: 15 residues. The CDR3 region is CSARAMTANTGELFF. CDR3 nucleotide sequence: TGCAGTGCTCGAGCTATGACGGCGAACACCGGGGAGCTGTTTTTT.

The chain links TRBV30 to TRBJ1-1; 7 bases are shared with TRBD1. Losses at the gene ends were 6 bases for V and 5 bases for J; bases not matched to a gene: 12. The CDR3 runs 14 residues. Germline V gives CDR1 GTSNPN, CDR2 SVGIG (reference sequence). In nucleotides, the CDR3 is TGTGCCTGCCATAAGGACAGGAGAGGTACTGAAGCTTTCTTT. This translates into CACHKDRRGTEAFF. Drawing the rest from reference TRBV30 and TRBJ1-1, the complete variable domain is SQTIHQWPATLVQPVGSPLSLECTVEGTSNPNLYWYRQAAGRGLQLLFYSVGIGQISSEVPQNLSASRPQDRQFILSSKKLLLSDSGFYLCACHKDRRGTEAFFGQGTRLTVV.

This chain uses TRBV11-3 with TRBJ1-1; a possible D gene is TRBD1 (5 bases). CDR1 and CDR2 (germline): SGHNT, YENEEA. The CDR3 has 14 amino acids. With 3 bases removed from V and 3 bases from J, the gap between germline ends came to 11 bases. The CDR3 loop reads CASSLSGLHTEAFF. CDR3 bases: TGTGCCAGCAGCTTGTCAGGGCTCCACACTGAAGCTTTCTTT. Full variable domain (rest looked up from reference TRBV11-3 and TRBJ1-1): EAGVVQSPRYKIIEKKQPVAFWCNPISGHNTLYWYLQNLGQGPELLIRYENEEAVDDSQLPKDRFSAERLKGVDSTLKIQPAELGDSAVYLCASSLSGLHTEAFFGQGTRLTVV.

Ten or more counts support this clonotype. The CDR3 region has the DNA TGTGCCAGCAGCGCGAGTGCGACCCAGTACTTC. Encoded protein: CASSASATQYF. The V call is TRBV7-8, the J call TRBJ2-5; D uncertain. The germline CDR1 and CDR2 sequences are SGHVS and FQNEAQ. V lost 5 bases and J 7 bases, leaving 8 bases between the germline ends. This CDR3 has 11 amino acids.

V usage is TRBV6-1 and J usage is TRBJ2-5; no firm D call. The CDR3 length is 13 residues. Germline V CDR1 and CDR2: MNHNS, SASEGT. The V end lost 7 bases, the J end lost 3 bases, and 12 bases lay between the germline ends. The CDR3: CASTTARKETQYF. The DNA of the CDR3 is TGTGCCAGCACAACCGCCAGGAAAGAGACCCAGTACTTC.

The rearrangement uses TRBV5-1 and TRBJ1-1, with 8 positions matching TRBD1. CDR1 and CDR2 from the germline V gene are SGHRS and YFSETQ. The CDR3 is 15 amino acids. The V segment lost 2 bases and the J segment 6 bases; nucleotides outside the gene matches: 9. CDR3: CASSLILQGGSEAFF. As DNA, the CDR3 is TGCGCCAGCAGCTTAATACTACAGGGGGGCTCTGAAGCTTTCTTT.

The chain combines TRBV6-4 with TRBJ2-2, with D perhaps TRBD2 (5 bases). CDR3 length: 14 amino acids. Trimming cost V 6 bases and J 4 bases, with 12 bases left between them. The germline V gene has CDR1 MRHNA and CDR2 SNTAGT. The CDR3 DNA reads TGTGCCAGCAGCCCCTTTGAGGGCACCGGGGAGCTGTTTTTT. Translated, it gives CASSPFEGTGELFF.

The rearrangement joins TRBV27 to TRBJ2-7; a possible D gene is TRBD2 (6 bases). The CDR3 is 15 amino acids. V lost 10 bases to trimming and J lost 2 bases, with 21 bases between them. In germline, CDR1 is MNHEY, CDR2 SMNVEV (reference sequence). The CDR3: CATLNLGRRPYEQYF. The CDR3 coding sequence is TGTGCCACCCTAAACCTCGGGAGAAGACCCTACGAGCAGTACTTC.

This clonotype was recorded at least ten times. This sequence joins TRBV27 and TRBJ1-5; a weak D match, TRBD1 (5 bases). Germline V gene lookup returns CDR1 MNHEY and CDR2 SMNVEV (reference sequence). The CDR3 loop spans 14 amino acids. Trimming removed 2 bases at V and 7 bases at J, with 12 bases between. For the CDR3, the DNA is TGTGCCAGCAGTTTAGCAGGGAGGGGACAGCCCCAGCATTTT. Translation gives CASSLAGRGQPQHF.

This clonotype was found a few times. This chain uses TRBV20-1 with TRBJ1-1; D perhaps matches TRBD1 (6 bases). This CDR3 has 13 residues. CDR1 and CDR2 from the germline V gene are DFQATT and SNEGSKA (reference sequence). DNA of the CDR3: TGCACCGAGGGGGGGGTGCGAAACACTGAAGCTTTCTTT. Translating gives CTEGGVRNTEAFF.